Listed below are T cell receptor beta chains from one sample, sequenced in a study of blood T cell repertoires in COVID-19. Sequencing was performed with immunoSEQ multiplex PCR; in TCRdb, only in-frame clones are kept and a portion is missing. The sample consists of some 100,000 clones, roughly 84% of them appearing once. The specimen sequenced was peripheral blood. These receptor sequences come from a woman aged 45-60 years with acute or convalescent COVID-19. Both conserved end residues are part of each CDR3. Each record gives: CDR3 DNA, CDR3 protein, clone size, D gene, J gene, V gene. The D gene is left open where the match is weak. Size tells how often a clone was seen (once, few, many) or the class of an expanded clone, and some rows leave it out.

TGCGCCAGCAGCTTGGGACAGACCAATGAGCAGTTCTTC,CASSLGQTNEQFF,NA,NA,TRBJ2-1,TRBV5-1
TGTGCTAGTGGTTTTCTCTATGGCTACACCTTC,CASGFLYGYTF,NA,NA,TRBJ1-2,TRBV12-5
TGTGCCAGTAGGCTCCCGGACAGGGGAGGAAACACCATATATTTT,CASRLPDRGGNTIYF,few,TRBD1,TRBJ1-3,TRBV19
TGTGCCTGGCTGCCCGCGGGCGCGGGGTATTCACCCCTCCACTTT,CAWLPAGAGYSPLHF,NA,NA,TRBJ1-6,TRBV30
TGTGCCAGCAGTGAACCAGGGTCGGGGAACACTGAAGCTTTCTTT,CASSEPGSGNTEAFF,NA,NA,TRBJ1-1,TRBV6-1
TGTGCCAGCAGCTTAGTAGCAAACAGGGTAGCCTACAATGAGCAGTTCTTC,CASSLVANRVAYNEQFF,NA,NA,TRBJ2-1,TRBV11-2
TGTGCCAGTCGTCTAGGACAGGGGTATTCACCCCTCCACTTT,CASRLGQGYSPLHF,NA,TRBD1,TRBJ1-6,TRBV7-9
TGTGCCGCCCAGATAGGGGCGAATAGCAATCAGCCCCAGCATTTT,CAAQIGANSNQPQHF,NA,NA,TRBJ1-5,TRBV19
TGTGCCAGCAGCCCCCCCGCGGGGGTCGGGGTTACCAATGAGCAGTTCTTC,CASSPPAGVGVTNEQFF,NA,TRBD2,TRBJ2-1,TRBV9
TGTGCCAGCAGTACTAGCGGGGGGCCCCCTCGAATTTACAATGAGCAGTTCTTC,CASSTSGGPPRIYNEQFF,NA,TRBD2,TRBJ2-1,TRBV27
TGTGCCAGCAGTGAACAGGGAATGAACACTGCTGAAGCTTTCTTT,CASSEQGMNTAEAFF,NA,NA,TRBJ1-1,TRBV7-9
TGTGCCAGCAGCTCCGGAGGGGCCCACTTGGAGACCCAGTACTTC,CASSSGGAHLETQYF,NA,NA,TRBJ2-5,TRBV7-3
TGCGCCAGCACCCGGACAGGGGGATACACCGGGGAGCTGTTTTTT,CASTRTGGYTGELFF,few,TRBD1,TRBJ2-2,TRBV5-1
TGCGCCAGCAGCTTGAGAGAAACTAACTATGGCTACACCTTC,CASSLRETNYGYTF,NA,NA,TRBJ1-2,TRBV5-1
TGTGCCAGCAGCGGACAGGGGTTGAACACTGAAGCTTTCTTT,CASSGQGLNTEAFF,NA,TRBD1,TRBJ1-1,TRBV7-2
TGTGCCAGCAGCCCGGGAGGGAATCGCTACGAGCAGTACTTC,CASSPGGNRYEQYF,NA,TRBD2,TRBJ2-7,TRBV7-9
TGTGCCTGGAGCCTTAACAGGGCCACCGGGGAGCTGTTTTTT,CAWSLNRATGELFF,NA,NA,TRBJ2-2,TRBV30
TGTGCCAGCAACTATTTTATATCGCAGGGCATCGGGGAGCTGTTTTTT,CASNYFISQGIGELFF,NA,NA,TRBJ2-2,TRBV5-6
TGTGCCAGCAAGCAGGGACTAGAAGGAACCGGGGAGCTGTTTTTT,CASKQGLEGTGELFF,NA,TRBD2,TRBJ2-2,TRBV9
TGTGCCAGCAGCTGGAAGGGGGCGCGGGAACTGTTTTTT,CASSWKGARELFF,NA,TRBD1,TRBJ1-4,TRBV5-4
TGTGCCAGCAGTTACACTTATGGGGCCTCCCTGTTTTTT,CASSYTYGASLFF,NA,NA,TRBJ1-4,TRBV6-5
TGTGCCAGCTCACGTGAGACAGGGATGGGGAACACTGAAGCTTTCTTT,CASSRETGMGNTEAFF,NA,TRBD1,TRBJ1-1,TRBV18
TGTGCCAGCAGCCCGTATAGCGGGGGGCCTTCCTACAATGAGCAGTTCTTC,CASSPYSGGPSYNEQFF,NA,TRBD2,TRBJ2-1,TRBV4-2
TGTGCCTGGTGCCCGGACACCGGGGAGCTGTTTTTT,CAWCPDTGELFF,NA,NA,TRBJ2-2,TRBV30
TGTGCCAGCAGCCAAACGGGACTAGCGAACTACGAGCAGTACTTC,CASSQTGLANYEQYF,NA,TRBD2,TRBJ2-7,TRBV3-1/TRBV3-2
TGTGCCAGCAGCTTAACGTGGGGGGGGCCCACCGGGGAGCTGTTTTTT,CASSLTWGGPTGELFF,NA,NA,TRBJ2-2,TRBV7-9
TGTGCCACGGGAGTTGAAAAGAGCTCCTACAATGAGCAGTTCTTC,CATGVEKSSYNEQFF,once,NA,TRBJ2-1,TRBV2
TGTGCCAGCACCGGGCGGGGCGACACCACAGATACGCAGTATTTT,CASTGRGDTTDTQYF,NA,NA,TRBJ2-3,TRBV5-6